This T cell receptor beta chain was sequenced for a study of blood T cell repertoires in COVID-19. Germline CDR1 is SSHAT and CDR2 is FNYEAQ (reference sequence). The CDR3 sequence is 14 residues long. A single count supports this clone. At one of its ends the junction is not consistent with the germline gene, which may arise from a read error. Clones were sequenced by immunoSEQ multiplex PCR, and TCRdb holds only the in-frame ones, with some missing. The sample consists of 350,000 to 450,000 clones, roughly nine tenths of them appearing once. Participant reports of clinical history set cohort assignment.

The clonotype comes from a man under 40 who had recovered from COVID-19. Sequencing input: PBMCs or T cells enriched from blood (not recorded which). V and J are TRBV7-7 and TRBJ2-3; 7 bases match TRBD2. This CDR3 reads CASSPTSVDDTQYF. CDR3 sequence (DNA): TGTGCTAGCAGCCCAACTAGCGTAGATGATACGCAGTATTTT.